The clone carrying this T cell receptor beta chain was recorded a few times. Its antigen is undetermined. This record comes from a study of blood T cells in healthy people across ages. About the research overall: Template switching caught about one barcoded beta molecule for each two T cells.

CDR1 DFQATT and CDR2 SNEGSKA come from the germline V gene (reference sequence). Deletions cut 6 bases from V and 0 bases from J, with 11 bases between. The CDR3 has 13 amino acids. General observations from the study: Long-lived donors carried more naive CD4+ cells and greater diversity than aged donors. Naive and antigen-experienced cells could not be conclusively compared, given unsorted PBMCs.

For the second PCR, which ran for about 7 to 11 cycles, a sample-barcoded 5' primer and a J-beta primer mix were used. With 12 random nucleotides, a template-switch adaptor tagged each individual cDNA molecule. TCRdb passed the 5' RACE reads through MiXCR, listing each CDR3 protein once. This sample has 650,000 or so distinct CDR3 sequences, with 52% found just once. Sequences were obtained from blood. The TCR originated in a woman older than 75 in good health. The genes are TRBV20-1 and TRBJ1-2, with D maybe TRBD1 (6 bases). Here the CDR3 reads CSAYRDPNYGYTF. The DNA of the CDR3 is TGCAGTGCGTACAGGGACCCTAACTATGGCTACACCTTC.